The table lists the clone carrying this T cell receptor (beta chain) with a count of one. Its specificity is unknown. The sample is drawn from a study of blood T cells in healthy people across ages. Primers used in a second PCR of roughly 6 to 12 cycles were a sample-barcoded 5' primer and a J-beta primer mix. Every molecule of cDNA carried a tag from a template-switch adaptor with 12 random nucleotides. Via MiXCR, TCRdb re-called the 5' RACE reads, giving one row per CDR3 protein. The repertoire holds 1.8 million or so distinct CDR3 sequences, with around 40% as singletons. The ends lost 5 bases at V and 4 bases at J; junction bases unmatched: 8. CDR1 KGHSH and CDR2 LQKENI come from the germline V gene. The CDR3 has 15 residues. Study-level results: More naive CD4+ cells and higher diversity marked long-lived donors relative to aged donors.

What was sequenced was blood. This rearrangement joins TRBV18 to TRBJ1-2; 9 bases agree with TRBD1. The TCR originated in a human donor in good health. The CDR3 bases are TGTGCCAGCTCAGCTACAGGGGGCTGGAGCTATGGCTACACCTTC. Protein: CASSATGGWSYGYTF.